The rows below give T cell receptor beta chains drawn from one sample of a study of shared clonotypes between healthy human individuals. TCRdb keeps only in-frame clones here, not all; method: immunoSEQ multiplex PCR. This sample has nearly 600,000 clones, with about 95% found just once. Sequenced input: naive CD8+ T cells sorted from blood. The source of these receptors is a woman in her 30s in good health. CDR3s include the opening cysteine and the closing phenylalanine or tryptophan. A D gene is named only where the DNA matches it firmly. Rows give clone size only sometimes, using once, few, many, or a class for an expanded clone.

TRBD2	-	TRBJ2-7	TRBV28	16	CASSPVRDSGAYEQYF	TGTGCCAGCAGTCCCGTTAGGGATAGCGGGGCCTACGAGCAGTACTTC
-	once	TRBJ1-5	TRBV2	13	CASSERGNQPQHF	TGTGCCAGCAGTGAGCGGGGAAATCAGCCCCAGCATTTT
TRBD1	-	TRBJ2-7	TRBV28	16	CASSLILAQGSYEQYF	TGTGCCAGCAGTTTAATCCTTGCACAGGGGAGCTACGAGCAGTACTTC
-	-	TRBJ1-2	TRBV30	16	CAWSLRWGGDNYGYTF	TGTGCCTGGAGTCTCCGGTGGGGGGGCGATAACTATGGCTACACCTTC
-	-	TRBJ2-5	TRBV4-1	15	CASSIRPQYQETQYF	TGCGCCAGCAGCATCAGACCCCAGTACCAAGAGACCCAGTACTTC
TRBD2	-	TRBJ2-1	TRBV28	20	CASSLWLAHDIAGHYNEQFF	TGTGCCAGCAGTTTATGGTTGGCCCATGACATAGCGGGACACTACAATGAGCAGTTCTTC
TRBD2	-	TRBJ2-3	TRBV19	15	CASSILAGEGDTQYF	TGTGCCAGTAGTATTCTAGCGGGAGAGGGAGATACGCAGTATTTT
TRBD1	-	TRBJ1-2	TRBV5-8	14	CASQGTGKLWGYTF	TGTGCCAGCCAGGGGACAGGAAAATTATGGGGCTACACCTTC
-	-	TRBJ2-7	TRBV27	12	CASSSWGYEQYF	TGTGCCAGCAGTTCGTGGGGCTACGAGCAGTACTTC
-	-	TRBJ1-1	TRBV13	15	CASTPSSRGTTEAFF	TGTGCCAGCACCCCAAGTAGTAGGGGGACCACTGAAGCTTTCTTT
-	-	TRBJ2-3	TRBV6-5	14	CASSLLRGTDTQYF	TGTGCCAGCAGCCTTTTGAGAGGAACAGATACGCAGTATTTT
-	-	TRBJ2-1	TRBV28	16	CASSSTSEEVYNEQFF	TGTGCCAGCAGTAGTACCTCGGAAGAGGTCTACAATGAGCAGTTCTTC
TRBD2	-	TRBJ2-2	TRBV13	16	CASSSRTSGSLGELFF	TGTGCCAGCAGCTCACGGACTAGCGGGAGCCTCGGGGAGCTGTTTTTT
-	-	TRBJ2-1	TRBV18	16	CASSPGGPTTYNEQFF	TGTGCCAGCTCACCCGGGGGACCAACTACCTACAATGAGCAGTTCTTC